This is a list of T cell receptor beta chains from one sample in a study of T-cell reconstitution after alpha-beta-depleted transplantation in children. TCRdb re-called the PCR reads with MiXCR, one entry per CDR3 protein. The sample has a few hundred thousand distinct CDR3 sequences, about a quarter seen once. The sample here was PBMCs, taken before TCRalphabeta/CD19-depleted stem cell transplant. Receptors originate from a girl aged 2 to 9 with Fanconi anemia, due to receive a stem cell transplant. CDR3s leave out the opening cysteine and the closing phenylalanine or tryptophan.

V	J	length	CDR3
TRBV5-1	TRBJ2-1	11	ASKREAVNEQF
TRBV29-1	TRBJ2-5	12	SVMTGSPRETQY
TRBV7-2	TRBJ2-7	12	ASSNTLAAYEQY
TRBV27	TRBJ2-7	11	ASSFKFSYEQY
TRBV20-1	TRBJ1-2	11	SARPQGYQGYT
TRBV4-1	TRBJ1-3	10	ASGGVANTIY
TRBV12-3/TRBV12-4	TRBJ2-7	14	ASSFRVGRALYEQY
TRBV20-1	TRBJ2-1	13	SASWTGIRQYEQF
TRBV7-9	TRBJ2-2	9	ASSRGPELF
TRBV29-1	TRBJ2-2	13	SVGNRVGGTGELF
TRBV15	TRBJ2-5	13	ATSRDEGPGETQY
TRBV29-1	TRBJ2-5	12	SVSHWDSRETQY
TRBV4-2	TRBJ2-1	14	ASSQEALADFNEQF
TRBV29-1	TRBJ2-1	11	SVEGGRVNEQF
TRBV5-1	TRBJ2-7	12	TSSSGLIPYEQY
TRBV6-5	TRBJ1-1	17	ASSYKALLAASMNTEAF
TRBV27	TRBJ2-1	14	ASTGTSGRIYNEQF
TRBV18	TRBJ2-1	15	ASSPQLRAGKYNEQF
TRBV21-1	TRBJ2-1	17	ASSKAGVRGGRRDNEQF
TRBV27	TRBJ2-1	12	ASSFRIVSDEQF
TRBV12-3/TRBV12-4	TRBJ2-1	13	ASSLLGLAGGGHF
TRBV12-3/TRBV12-4	TRBJ2-2	11	ASRSTSTGELF
TRBV29-1	TRBJ2-7	11	SVAGQGLYEQY
TRBV4-2	TRBJ2-7	12	ASSQRLAGSEQY
TRBV20-1	TRBJ2-1	14	SARVFIARAYNEQF
TRBV7-2	TRBJ2-5	12	ASSLVRWQETQY
TRBV12-3/TRBV12-4	TRBJ2-2	13	ASSFHISSAGELF
TRBV5-1	TRBJ2-7	13	ASSWGRGSSYEQY
TRBV20-1	TRBJ2-5	14	SARALDDRTQETQY
TRBV20-1	TRBJ2-1	12	SASPRGPRDEQF
TRBV7-2	TRBJ2-3	14	ASTKTKASGLDTQY
TRBV28	TRBJ2-2	13	ASSPGPGRTGELF
TRBV6-5	TRBJ2-1	10	ASSRTGGGQF
TRBV6-5	TRBJ1-4	16	ASSYSTGPDTTNEKLF
TRBV29-1	TRBJ2-3	16	SVESATSGRFSTDTQY
TRBV6-6	TRBJ2-7	9	ASSHDYEQY
TRBV20-1	TRBJ1-2	11	SARSNGFYGYT
TRBV12-3/TRBV12-4	TRBJ1-1	12	ASIKDLMNTEAF
TRBV6-1	TRBJ1-1	7	ASTGEAF
TRBV15	TRBJ1-1	10	ATSRDNTEAF
TRBV24-1	TRBJ2-3	13	ATSDNRPSTDTQY
TRBV29-1	TRBJ2-7	12	SVTTGTGAIEQY
TRBV6-2/TRBV6-3	TRBJ1-5	10	ASKDRGQPQH